Listed below are T cell receptor beta chains from one sample, sequenced in a study of OX40 agonist ivuxolimab in advanced cancers. Sequencing used immunoSEQ multiplex PCR; TCRdb keeps in-frame clones, though not all of them. The sample has over 45,000 clones, under 85% seen once. The specimen was CD4+ or CD8+ T cells sorted from blood, collected in a trial of the OX40 agonist ivuxolimab. The receptors stem from an adult with an advanced solid tumor such as melanoma, head and neck, liver or kidney cancer. CDR3s include the opening cysteine and the closing phenylalanine or tryptophan. Fields, in order: D gene, J gene, clone size, V gene, CDR3 protein, CDR3 DNA. D genes are given only for firm matches. Some rows have no size entry. The others give once, few or many, or a class for an expanded clone.

D: -; J: TRBJ2-2; size: -; V: TRBV9; CDR3: CASSFAIGRNTGELFF; DNA: TGTGCCAGCAGCTTCGCTATTGGCCGGAACACCGGGGAGCTGTTTTTT
D: TRBD2; J: TRBJ2-5; size: -; V: TRBV15; CDR3: CATSKKVPGLAGTEETQYF; DNA: TGTGCCACCAGCAAAAAGGTCCCCGGGCTAGCGGGGACCGAAGAGACCCAGTACTTC
D: -; J: TRBJ2-1; size: -; V: TRBV2; CDR3: CASRRSASSYNEQFF; DNA: TGTGCCAGCAGGCGCTCCGCGTCCTCCTACAATGAGCAGTTCTTC
D: TRBD1; J: TRBJ2-1; size: -; V: TRBV29-1; CDR3: CSVGGQGQFF; DNA: TGCAGCGTTGGAGGACAGGGGCAGTTCTTC
D: TRBD1; J: TRBJ2-7; size: -; V: TRBV18; CDR3: CASSPPDRGDNEQYF; DNA: TGTGCCAGCTCACCACCGGACAGGGGGGACAACGAGCAGTACTTC
D: -; J: TRBJ1-2; size: -; V: TRBV7-2; CDR3: CASSKGYLNYGYTF; DNA: TGTGCCAGCAGCAAGGGTTACCTAAACTATGGCTACACCTTC
D: TRBD2; J: TRBJ2-1; size: -; V: TRBV2; CDR3: CASSGGLAGVLTYNEQFF; DNA: TGTGCCAGCAGTGGGGGACTAGCGGGTGTCCTAACCTACAATGAGCAGTTCTTC
D: TRBD1; J: TRBJ2-5; size: few; V: TRBV5-4; CDR3: CASSLGQGETQYF; DNA: TGTGCCAGCAGCTTGGGACAGGGTGAGACCCAGTACTTC
D: TRBD1; J: TRBJ2-2; size: -; V: TRBV7-9; CDR3: CASRPTGGTGELFF; DNA: TGTGCCAGCAGACCTACAGGGGGCACCGGGGAGCTGTTTTTT
D: -; J: TRBJ1-2; size: -; V: TRBV2; CDR3: CASRGGSIGYGYTF; DNA: TGTGCCAGCAGAGGTGGCAGTATCGGCTATGGCTACACCTTC
D: -; J: TRBJ1-5; size: -; V: TRBV6-5; CDR3: CASSYSRYSNQPQHF; DNA: TGTGCCAGCAGTTATTCTAGGTATAGCAATCAGCCCCAGCATTTT
D: -; J: TRBJ2-1; size: -; V: TRBV2; CDR3: CASLPGDSYNEQFF; DNA: TGTGCCAGCCTTCCCGGGGACTCCTACAATGAGCAGTTCTTC
D: -; J: TRBJ1-1; size: -; V: TRBV19; CDR3: CASRRIVDTEAFF; DNA: TGTGCCAGCCGGAGGATTGTGGACACTGAAGCTTTCTTT
D: -; J: TRBJ2-7; size: -; V: TRBV28; CDR3: CASSFMVSEQYF; DNA: TGTGCCAGCAGTTTTATGGTGAGCGAGCAGTACTTC
D: -; J: TRBJ1-2; size: -; V: TRBV9; CDR3: CASSASPQKGYGDGYTF; DNA: TGTGCCAGCAGCGCCTCTCCTCAAAAAGGATATGGCGATGGCTACACCTTC
D: TRBD1; J: TRBJ2-7; size: -; V: TRBV7-2; CDR3: CASSLVQGAREQYF; DNA: TGTGCCAGCAGCTTAGTACAGGGGGCGCGAGAGCAGTACTTC
D: -; J: TRBJ1-4; size: -; V: TRBV6-5; CDR3: CASSHLSGLLEKLFF; DNA: TGTGCCAGCAGCCACTTATCTGGACTGCTTGAAAAACTGTTTTTT
D: -; J: TRBJ2-2; size: once; V: TRBV7-7; CDR3: CASSPDYLGGELFF; DNA: TGTGCTAGCAGCCCGGACTACCTCGGCGGGGAGCTGTTTTTT
D: -; J: TRBJ1-2; size: -; V: TRBV9; CDR3: CASQGRYGYTF; DNA: TGTGCCAGCCAGGGGCGCTATGGCTACACCTTC
D: -; J: TRBJ2-5; size: -; V: TRBV7-7; CDR3: CASSSRVGETQYF; DNA: TGTGCTAGCAGCTCCCGGGTCGGAGAGACCCAGTACTTC
D: -; J: TRBJ1-3; size: -; V: TRBV18; CDR3: CASSPSGRDSGNTIYF; DNA: TGTGCCAGCTCACCAAGTGGCAGAGACTCTGGAAACACCATATATTTT